The 25 T cell receptor beta chains reported below all come from one sample, sequenced in a study of beta chain features in type 1 diabetes. General observations from the study: The study found moderately but significantly shorter TCRB CDR3s in all four CD4+ subsets of Type 1 diabetes patients.

Their recognized antigens are unknown. Expressed TCRB transcripts were sequenced after all isolated RNA was converted to cDNA. Using immunoSEQ multiplex PCR, the repertoire was profiled, and TCRdb retains in-frame clones only, with some absent. The sample lists roughly 100,000 clones, roughly 28% occurring once. The sequencing input was central memory CD4+ T cells from blood. These TCRs come from a woman aged 18 to 35 with type 1 diabetes.

The chain links TRBV7-9 to TRBJ1-5, with D possibly being TRBD1 (5 bases). V gave up 5 bases and J gave up 3 bases, with 20 bases separating them. The CDR3 extends over 17 amino acids. From germline, CDR1 is SEHNR and CDR2 FQNEAQ (reference sequence). CDR3 region: CASSRGTRTLNNQPQHF. CDR3 coding DNA: TGTGCCAGCAGCCGGGGGACCCGGACATTAAACAATCAGCCCCAGCATTTT.

CDR3 DNA sequence: TGTGCCAGTAAGCAATCGGGGTCCGGGGAGCTGTTTTTT. Amino acids: CASKQSGSGELFF. The chain recombines TRBV19 with TRBJ2-2; possibly TRBD2 for D (5 bases). The ends were cut back, 7 bases at V and 6 bases at J, with 12 bases in the middle. This CDR3 is built from 13 residues. CDR1 LNHDA and CDR2 SQIVND come from the germline V gene (reference sequence).

V and J are TRBV27 and TRBJ1-3; no clear D. The CDR3 sequence is 18 residues long. V was clipped by 0 bases and J by 1 base, with 16 bases between them. CDR1 is MNHEY, CDR2 SMNVEV, per germline (reference sequence). The CDR3 is CASSLSRGGSLSGNTIYF. The CDR3 DNA reads as TGTGCCAGCAGTTTATCACGCGGTGGGAGCTTATCTGGAAACACCATATATTTT.

In its sample, this clone was seen a few times. This rearrangement joins TRBV4-3 to TRBJ2-1, with 8 bases identical to TRBD2. Per germline, CDR1 LGHNA and CDR2 YSLEER. V lost 5 bases, J lost 0 bases, and 9 bases stayed unmatched. The CDR3 contains 17 residues. The CDR3 DNA reads as TGCGCCAGCAGCTCCCTAAGCGGGAGAGGCTCCTACAATGAGCAGTTCTTC. The encoded protein is CASSSLSGRGSYNEQFF.

There are a few counts of this clone. The CDR3 DNA reads TGTGCCAGCAGCTTAGGAAATACAGGGGGCTCTGAAGCTTTCTTT. It yields the protein CASSLGNTGGSEAFF. J is TRBJ1-1 and V is TRBV7-9, with 9 bases lining up with TRBD1. Looked up from germline, CDR1 is SEHNR and CDR2 is FQNEAQ (reference sequence). V lost 1 base and J lost 6; bases outside the gene matches: 6. The CDR3 contains 15 residues. Drawing the rest from reference TRBV7-9 and TRBJ1-1, the complete variable domain is DTGVSQNPRHKITKRGQNVTFRCDPISEHNRLYWYRQTLGQGPEFLTYFQNEAQLEKSRLLSDRFSAERPKGSFSTLEIQRTEQGDSAMYLCASSLGNTGGSEAFFGQGTRLTVV.

The genes are TRBV7-2 and TRBJ2-1; 12 bases line up with TRBD1. V dropped 5 bases and J dropped 8; count of bases not matched to a gene: 19. This CDR3 spans 19 amino acids. The germline gives CDR1 SGHTA, CDR2 FQGNSA. The CDR3 region is CASSLYPLGQGALIDEQFF. Written as DNA, the CDR3 is TGTGCCAGCAGCCTCTACCCCTTGGGACAGGGGGCACTTATCGATGAGCAGTTCTTC.

This clone was detected only a few times. This chain uses TRBV5-1 with TRBJ1-1, with a possible D match to TRBD1 (5 bases). Germline V gives CDR1 SGHRS, CDR2 YFSETQ. This CDR3 is built from 14 residues. V was clipped by 3 bases and J by 4 bases, with 13 bases between them. The CDR3 sequence is CASSSQGTVTEAFF. DNA for the CDR3: TGCGCCAGCAGCTCGCAGGGTACGGTCACTGAAGCTTTCTTT.

This clone was detected only a few times. This could be a read error, since a much larger clone is one nucleotide away. The V and J genes are TRBV28 and TRBJ2-1; D call uncertain. Trimming left V 5 bases short and J 6 bases short, with 5 bases between. CDR3 size: 11 residues. CDR1 is MDHEN, CDR2 SYDVKM, per germline. CDR3 in amino acids: CASSLVNEQFF. Here the CDR3 DNA reads TGTGCCAGCAGTCTAGTCAATGAGCAGTTCTTC.

The chain carries TRBV5-1 and TRBJ2-5; tentative D call: TRBD1 (6 bases). Trimming removed 0 bases from V and 3 bases from J, with 12 bases in between. The CDR3 runs to 15 residues. Germline lookup yields CDR1 SGHRS and CDR2 YFSETQ. CDR3 coding DNA: TGCGCCAGCAGCTTGGAAAGGGGGACCGAAGAGACCCAGTACTTC. Translated: CASSLERGTEETQYF.

This clone was detected only once. The chain joins TRBV19 to TRBJ2-1, with a possible D match to TRBD1 (6 bases). CDR3 size: 16 residues. The V gene lost 5 bases and the J gene lost 6 bases, with 20 bases spanning the gap. The germline V gene has CDR1 LNHDA and CDR2 SQIVND (reference sequence). DNA of the CDR3: TGTGCCAGTAGTCCCATAGGCAGGGGCAACCTCAATGAGCAGTTCTTC. Its protein product is CASSPIGRGNLNEQFF.

The gene calls are TRBV5-6 and TRBJ1-1, with TRBD1 matching 8 bases. Germline-derived CDR1 and CDR2 are SGHDT and YYEEEE. The CDR3 covers 15 residues. The V and J ends lost 3 bases and 4 bases, in that order; junction bases with no gene match: 8. In DNA form, the CDR3 reads TGTGCCAGCAGCTGGCCTCCAGGGGGCGTCACTGAAGCTTTCTTT. Translated, it gives CASSWPPGGVTEAFF.

This clone appeared a few times. The chain employs TRBV7-2 and TRBJ2-5; D remains ambiguous. In germline, CDR1 is SGHTA, CDR2 FQGNSA. The CDR3 runs to 14 residues. V was trimmed by 3 bases and J by 2 bases, leaving 10 bases between them. The CDR3 sequence: CASSFNGGQETQYF. The CDR3 bases are TGTGCCAGCAGCTTTAATGGCGGTCAAGAGACCCAGTACTTC.

This clone appeared a few times. The genes are TRBV19 and TRBJ1-5; D unresolved. Deletions cut 10 bases from V and 7 bases from J, with 20 bases between. The CDR3 length is 14 residues. In germline, CDR1 is LNHDA, CDR2 SQIVND (reference sequence). Here the CDR3 reads CATRRDLVGQPQHF. The CDR3 DNA is TGTGCCACCAGGCGGGATTTGGTGGGCCAGCCCCAGCATTTT.

A word on this clone: The identical CDR3 is also encoded by other nucleotide sequences in the sample. The rearrangement uses TRBV9 and TRBJ2-5; TRBD2 matches at 12 bases. Germline assignment: CDR1 SGDLS and CDR2 YYNGEE. The V segment lost 3 bases and the J segment 4 bases; nucleotides outside the gene matches: 4. The CDR3 consists of 15 residues. CDR3 nucleotide sequence: TGTGCCAGCAGCGCGGGACTAGCGGGTGGAGAGACCCAGTACTTC. It translates to CASSAGLAGGETQYF.

This sequence joins TRBV12-5 and TRBJ2-2; the D is unclear. The CDR3 covers 11 residues. The V gene's germline CDR1 is LGHNT and CDR2 FRNRAP. Trimming stripped 6 bases from V and 4 bases from J, with 3 bases between. CDR3: CASGRTGELFF. The CDR3 DNA sequence: TGTGCTAGTGGCCGCACCGGGGAGCTGTTTTTT.

This rearrangement joins TRBV28 to TRBJ1-5; 9 bases agree with TRBD1. The CDR3 runs 14 residues. From germline, CDR1 is MDHEN and CDR2 SYDVKM. V gave up 5 bases and J gave up 4 bases; unmatched junction bases: 3. Here the CDR3 reads CASSLGQGNQPQHF. CDR3 bases: TGTGCCAGCAGTCTAGGACAGGGGAATCAGCCCCAGCATTTT.

The chain employs TRBV7-2 and TRBJ2-2; D may be TRBD2 (5 bases). The CDR3 is 15 residues long. V was clipped by 3 bases and J by 0 bases, with 8 bases between them. Germline lookup yields CDR1 SGHTA and CDR2 FQGNSA. The CDR3: CASSFRTSNTGELFF. The CDR3 nucleotides are TGTGCCAGCAGCTTCCGGACTTCGAACACCGGGGAGCTGTTTTTT. Drawing the rest from reference TRBV7-2 and TRBJ2-2, the complete variable domain is GAGVSQSPSNKVTEKGKDVELRCDPISGHTALYWYRQSLGQGLEFLIYFQGNSAPDKSGLPSDRFSAERTGGSVSTLTIQRTQQEDSAVYLCASSFRTSNTGELFFGEGSRLTVL.

There are a few counts of this clone. The rearrangement uses TRBV12-5 and TRBJ2-3; 9 bases match TRBD2. The J segment lost 2 bases and the V segment lost 2 bases, leaving 8 bases of the junction unmatched. Germline V gene data show CDR1 as LGHNT and CDR2 as FRNRAP. CDR3 size: 17 residues. DNA for the CDR3: TGTGCTAGTGGTTTGCGTCGGGCTAGCGGGACCACAGATACGCAGTATTTT. It encodes CASGLRRASGTTDTQYF.

The chain recombines TRBV6-6 with TRBJ1-1, with 10 bases fitting TRBD1. The CDR3 has 14 amino acids. The germline V gene has CDR1 MNHNY and CDR2 SVGAGI (reference sequence). V shed 2 bases, J shed 6 bases, and the junction held 3 bases outside the gene matches. The CDR3 loop reads CASSYLTGGSEAFF. CDR3 sequence (DNA): TGTGCCAGCAGTTACCTGACAGGGGGCTCTGAAGCTTTCTTT.

The chain carries TRBV2 and TRBJ2-7; tentative D call: TRBD1 (6 bases). The CDR3 is made up of 13 amino acids. V dropped 3 bases and J dropped 3 bases, with 9 bases sitting between them. Germline V gene sequence: CDR1 SNHLY, CDR2 FYNNEI. CDR3 DNA sequence: TGTGCCAGCAGTGATCGGGGACACTACGAGCAGTACGTC. It specifies CASSDRGHYEQYV.

This clone was counted once. The chain couples TRBV2 to TRBJ1-1, with TRBD1 matching over 8 bases. The V gene's germline CDR1 is SNHLY and CDR2 FYNNEI. The CDR3 consists of 13 residues. V shed 8 bases, J shed 3 bases, and the junction held 5 bases outside the gene matches. Here the CDR3 DNA reads TGTGCCAGCCGGACAGGGCGATACACTGAAGCTTTCTTT. It yields the protein CASRTGRYTEAFF.

The V gene is TRBV2, the J gene TRBJ2-1; TRBD2 agrees at 7 bases. Germline trimming cut 2 bases from V and 4 bases from J; bases unmatched to any gene: 8. This CDR3 has 16 amino acids. Germline V gene lookup returns CDR1 SNHLY and CDR2 FYNNEI. CDR3 nucleotide sequence: TGTGCCAGCAGTGAATTAATGGCGGGAGCTTACAATGAGCAGTTCTTC. The encoded protein is CASSELMAGAYNEQFF.

CDR3 coding DNA: TGCGCCAGCAGCCCCGGACAGCCGAACACCGGGGAGCTGTTTTTT. It encodes CASSPGQPNTGELFF. The gene calls are TRBV5-1 and TRBJ2-2; tentative D call: TRBD1 (6 bases). The CDR3 contains 15 residues. The ends were cut back, 4 bases at V and 0 bases at J, with 10 bases in the middle. Germline lookup yields CDR1 SGHRS and CDR2 YFSETQ.

This chain connects TRBV6-5 to TRBJ2-1, with D hard to call. CDR3 length equals 13 residues. From germline, CDR1 is MNHEY and CDR2 SVGAGI. Trimming took 0 bases from V and 12 from J, leaving 12 bases between them. The CDR3 region has the DNA TGTGCCAGCAGTTACTCGGCAGAACAGTGGCAGTTCTTC. It specifies CASSYSAEQWQFF.

The CDR3 bases are TGTGCCAGCAGCTTGGGGGGGGCTTACAATGAGCAGTTCTTC. Translated, it gives CASSLGGAYNEQFF. The genes are TRBV2 and TRBJ2-1, with D possibly matching TRBD2 (7 bases). The CDR3 sequence is 14 residues long. Trimming removed 6 bases from V and 4 bases from J, with 13 bases in between. CDR1 is SNHLY, CDR2 FYNNEI, per germline.